One and the same sample provided the 26 T cell receptor beta chains below, sequenced in a study of post-analysis software for immune sequencing data. Study conclusions and caveats: Patients showed TRBV5-6, TRBV5-1 and TRBV20-1 among five TRBV segments more frequent than in controls.

Unique molecular identifiers tagged the TCR beta cDNA libraries. TCRdb passed the PCR reads through MiXCR, listing each CDR3 protein once. Of under 200,000 distinct CDR3 sequences listed, 29% were seen once; the top ten hold 3.4%. Antigens of these TCRs are unknown. The specimen was blood. The receptors shown here come from a girl aged 2 to 17 with multiple sclerosis.

This chain links TRBV6-1 with TRBJ2-1, with D unresolved. The germline V gene has CDR1 MNHNS and CDR2 SASEGT. CDR3 length: 15 amino acids. Trimming shortened V by 2 bases and J by 13 bases, and 21 bases separated the two germline ends. CDR3 residues: CASSERATVQETQFF. Here the CDR3 DNA reads TGTGCCAGCAGTGAACGGGCGACCGTACAAGAGACCCAGTTCTTC.

This chain connects TRBV5-1 to TRBJ2-7; 9 nucleotides agree with TRBD2. The V segment lost 0 bases and the J segment 7 bases; nucleotides outside the gene matches: 11. This CDR3 is 16 amino acids long. Germline assignment: CDR1 SGHRS and CDR2 YFSETQ. Here the CDR3 DNA reads TGCGCCAGCAGCTTGGTTTTAGCGGGAGATTACAATGAGCAGTACTTC. It yields the protein CASSLVLAGDYNEQYF.

In its sample, this clonotype was seen many times. The chain uses TRBV29-1 and TRBJ2-3, with 9 bases aligning to TRBD1. CDR1 is SQVTM, CDR2 ANQGSEA, per germline. The CDR3 spans 12 residues. V was clipped by 4 bases and J by 5 bases; unmatched bases: 1. The CDR3 loop is CSVGTGEDTQYF. CDR3 nucleotide sequence: TGCAGCGTTGGGACAGGGGAAGATACGCAGTATTTT.

This clonotype occurred a few times. This clone may be a read error of a much larger clone one base away. The V and J genes are TRBV4-1 and TRBJ2-1; D possibly corresponds to TRBD2 (6 bases). The DNA end lines up better with TRBJ2-7; the J call may be wrong. Germline V gives CDR1 MGHRA, CDR2 YSYEKL. CDR3 length: 17 residues. CDR3 bases: TGCGCCAGCAGCCAAGGTCTAGCGCACCTCTCCTACAATGAGCAGTACTTC. Protein product: CASSQGLAHLSYNEQYF.

CDR3 DNA sequence: TGCAGCGTTGCGCGGGCCCGGACCCCAGCTTTCTTT. This translates into CSVARARTPAFF. The chain combines TRBV29-1 with TRBJ1-1; D ambiguous. CDR1 SQVTM and CDR2 ANQGSEA come from the germline V gene. This CDR3 has 12 residues. V was pared by 4 bases and J by 10 bases, with 16 bases between.

This clonotype was counted many times. The gene calls are TRBV11-2 and TRBJ2-1; the D is unclear. CDR3 length equals 14 residues. Looked up from germline, CDR1 is SGHAT and CDR2 is FQNNGV. Trimming took 3 bases from V and 0 from J, leaving 6 bases between them. CDR3 sequence (DNA): TGTGCCAGCAGCTTCTTAGGCTCCTACAATGAGCAGTTCTTC. It yields the protein CASSFLGSYNEQFF.

The CDR3 spells CASSPGTVDTGELFF. CDR3 DNA sequence: TGTGCCAGCAGCCCCGGGACAGTGGACACCGGGGAGCTGTTTTTT. The V call is TRBV28, the J call TRBJ2-2, with 7 bases lining up with TRBD1. Trimming removed 6 bases from V and 3 bases from J; junction bases left unmatched: 7. The germline gives CDR1 MDHEN, CDR2 SYDVKM. CDR3 length: 15 amino acids.

This chain links TRBV20-1 with TRBJ1-5; TRBD1 aligns across 10 bases. Germline values: CDR1 DFQATT, CDR2 SNEGSKA (reference sequence). V gave up 4 bases and J gave up 7 bases; unmatched junction bases: 10. This CDR3 region has 15 residues. The CDR3 sequence is CSATKDRGGGQPQHF. For the CDR3, the DNA is TGCAGTGCTACGAAGGACAGGGGGGGTGGCCAGCCCCAGCATTTT.

The sample holds many counts of this clonotype. The chain combines TRBV6-2 or TRBV6-3 with TRBJ2-3; perhaps TRBD2 as D (5 bases). The germline CDR1 and CDR2 sequences are MNHEY and SVGEGT. The germline V and J ends were trimmed by 4 bases and 5 bases, with 13 bases remaining between them. The CDR3 spans 14 residues. CDR3 DNA sequence: TGTGCCAGCAGTTTTGGGAGTCATGGAGATACGCAGTATTTT. Translating it yields CASSFGSHGDTQYF.

In the case of this clonotype: This may arise from a read error, as a much more abundant clone is one base away. The chain joins TRBV7-9 to TRBJ2-7; 8 bases align to TRBD1. Germline-derived CDR1 and CDR2 are SEHNR and FQNEAQ (reference sequence). V dropped 5 bases and J dropped 12; count of bases not matched to a gene: 12. CDR3 length equals 13 residues. The DNA for the CDR3 is TGTGCCAGCAGCCGACAAGACAGGGGAGAACTGTACTTC. Amino acid sequence: CASSRQDRGELYF.

The chain combines TRBV10-3 with TRBJ2-7, with unresolved D. The V gene's germline CDR1 is ENHRY and CDR2 SYGVKD. The CDR3 contains 15 residues. V was pared by 4 bases and J by 4 bases, with 17 bases between. CDR3 amino acids: CAISGRKPVSYEQYF. CDR3 sequence (DNA): TGTGCCATCAGTGGACGGAAACCCGTGAGTTACGAGCAGTACTTC.

Concerning this clonotype: One end of the junction fails to match germline, which may point to a read error. The chain has TRBV3-1 and TRBJ2-7, with a weak D call TRBD2 (6 bases). TRBJ2-5 explains the end of the DNA better; the J call may be wrong. This CDR3 has 16 residues. Germline CDR1 is LGHDT and CDR2 is YNNKEL (reference sequence). The CDR3 DNA follows: TGTGCCAGCAGCCGAACTAGCAGGGCCGACCAAGGGACCCAGTACTTC. Translating gives CASSRTSRADQGTQYF.

This clonotype was observed many times. The chain employs TRBV20-1 and TRBJ1-2; TRBD1 might be the D (6 bases). This CDR3 spans 12 amino acids. CDR1 is DFQATT and CDR2 is SNEGSKA in the germline V gene (reference sequence). V was shortened by 6 bases and J by 2 bases, with 10 bases between the two germline ends. This CDR3 is CSARDTNYGYTF. CDR3 coding DNA: TGCAGTGCCCGGGACACCAACTATGGCTACACCTTC.

To note about this clonotype: This could be a read error, since a much larger clone is one nucleotide away. The chain employs TRBV7-9 and TRBJ2-7, with 10 bases identical to TRBD2. The germline CDR1 and CDR2 sequences are SEHNR and FQNEAQ (reference sequence). Unmatched junction bases numbered 18, after V lost 5 bases and J lost 8 bases. The CDR3 totals 17 residues. The CDR3 coding sequence is TGTGCCAGCAGCCCCCGAGAGGGGGTTAGCGGGAGGTACAAGCAGTACTTC. Translation gives CASSPREGVSGRYKQYF.

Remarks on this clonotype: This may come from a read error, since a much larger clone is one base off. This chain links TRBV20-1 with TRBJ2-1, with a tentative D call TRBD1 (5 bases). This CDR3 is built from 14 residues. Germline V gives CDR1 DFQATT, CDR2 SNEGSKA (reference sequence). V lost 0 bases, J lost 6 bases, and 12 bases lay in between. CDR3 sequence reads: CSAREGAVGNEQFF. For the CDR3, the DNA is TGCAGTGCTAGAGAAGGGGCAGTAGGCAATGAGCAGTTCTTC.

The rearrangement joins TRBV28 to TRBJ2-2; 11 bases are a match to TRBD1. The length of the CDR3 is 16 residues. The trim removed 6 bases at V and 5 bases at J, leaving 8 bases unmatched. Germline V gives CDR1 MDHEN, CDR2 SYDVKM. The CDR3 nucleotides read TGTGCCAGCAGCCCGAAGGACAGGGGGCGGACCGGGGAGCTGTTTTTT. It specifies CASSPKDRGRTGELFF.

The V and J genes are TRBV6-1 and TRBJ1-2; D remains unclear. Germline V gene data show CDR1 as MNHNS and CDR2 as SASEGT. V was pared by 6 bases and J by 2 bases, with 13 bases between. The length of the CDR3 is 14 residues. This CDR3 is CASRSGPRNYGYTF. CDR3 DNA: TGTGCCAGCAGAAGTGGACCGCGAAACTATGGCTACACCTTC.

Ten or more counts support this clonotype. J is TRBJ2-5 and V is TRBV10-3; 9 nucleotides agree with TRBD1. V trimming: 2 bases; J trimming: 5 bases; junction bases outside the gene matches: 9. This CDR3 has 16 amino acids. Germline V gene sequence: CDR1 ENHRY, CDR2 SYGVKD. The CDR3 reads CAISESTGGLWETQYF. CDR3 bases: TGTGCCATCAGTGAGAGTACAGGGGGCCTCTGGGAGACCCAGTACTTC.

The V call is TRBV7-9, the J call TRBJ1-6, with 8 bases lining up with TRBD1. V lost 7 bases and J lost 6; bases outside the gene matches: 8. The CDR3 consists of 15 residues. The germline gives CDR1 SEHNR, CDR2 FQNEAQ (reference sequence). CDR3 loop: CASTMGQVINSPLHF. CDR3 nucleotides: TGTGCCAGCACTATGGGACAGGTGATTAATTCACCCCTCCACTTT.

In regard to this clonotype: A much more abundant neighbour one base away suggests this may be a read error. The chain couples TRBV4-1 to TRBJ2-1; D may be TRBD1 (6 bases). Per the germline V gene, CDR1 is MGHRA and CDR2 is YSYEKL. Deletions cut 2 bases from V and 12 bases from J, with 23 bases between. The CDR3 sequence is 16 residues long. The CDR3 sequence: CASSQSTTGQFGGQFF. DNA for the CDR3: TGCGCCAGCAGCCAATCCACAACCGGACAGTTCGGAGGGCAGTTCTTC.

This clonotype was detected only a few times. This chain joins TRBV27 and TRBJ1-1; D gene ambiguous. Looked up from germline, CDR1 is MNHEY and CDR2 is SMNVEV (reference sequence). Trimming pared 2 bases from V and 5 bases from J, leaving 9 bases between. This CDR3 is 13 amino acids long. The CDR3 bases are TGTGCCAGCAGTTTAAGCGGGGTAACTGAAGCTTTCTTT. This translates into CASSLSGVTEAFF.

This clonotype appeared many times. The rearrangement links TRBV12-3 or TRBV12-4 to TRBJ2-1; 9 nucleotides align to TRBD2. CDR3 length: 17 residues. V lost 6 bases, J lost 4 bases, and 13 bases stayed unmatched. The CDR3 coding sequence is TGTGCCAGCAGCTCACAACTAGCGGGTCACGTATACAATGAGCAGTTCTTC. Translating gives CASSSQLAGHVYNEQFF.

On this clonotype: One end of the junction varies from germline; a read error may be responsible. The V gene is TRBV18, the J gene TRBJ1-2; 8 bases map to TRBD1. CDR3 length: 17 residues. Looked up from germline, CDR1 is KGHSH and CDR2 is LQKENI. In DNA, the CDR3 is TGTGCCAGCTCACCATCTTTAGTTACAGGGGGTAACTATGGCCACACCTTC. Protein product: CASSPSLVTGGNYGHTF.

The chain employs TRBV12-3 or TRBV12-4 and TRBJ2-1, with D possibly TRBD1 on 6 matching bases. The CDR3 contains 14 residues. Trimming shortened V by 5 bases and J by 7 bases, and 15 bases separated the two germline ends. CDR3 residues: CASSIGGSFNEQFF. Written as DNA, the CDR3 is TGTGCCAGCAGTATTGGGGGCAGTTTTAATGAGCAGTTCTTC.

In this sample, this clonotype turned up a few times. This sequence joins TRBV6-1 and TRBJ2-1; TRBD1 matches at 10 bases. Germline CDR1 and CDR2: MNHNS and SASEGT. This CDR3 is 15 amino acids long. Trimming took 7 bases from V and 4 from J; bases not matched to a gene: 7. The CDR3 spells CASIRDRGSYNEQFF. CDR3 nucleotide sequence: TGTGCCAGCATAAGGGACAGGGGTTCGTACAATGAGCAGTTCTTC.

The chain joins TRBV20-1 to TRBJ1-2, with a possible D match to TRBD1 (5 bases). The CDR3 totals 12 residues. Deletions cut 3 bases from V and 4 bases from J, with 9 bases between. Germline CDR1 DFQATT, CDR2 SNEGSKA (reference sequence). CDR3 sequence (DNA): TGCAGTGCTAGTAACAGGTTCTATGGCTACACCTTC. It encodes CSASNRFYGYTF.